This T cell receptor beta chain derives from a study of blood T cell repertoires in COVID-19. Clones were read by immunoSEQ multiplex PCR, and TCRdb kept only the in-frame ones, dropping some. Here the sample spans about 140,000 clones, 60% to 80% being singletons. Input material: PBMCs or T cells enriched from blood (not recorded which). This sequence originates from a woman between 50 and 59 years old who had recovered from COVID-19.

CDR3 coding DNA: TGCAGCGCCGAGACGACAGGGGTTGGAGCTTTCTTT. Amino acids: CSAETTGVGAFF. This rearrangement joins TRBV29-1 to TRBJ1-1; TRBD1 matches at 8 bases. With V trimmed by 7 bases and J by 10 bases, 11 bases remained unmatched. The germline V gene has CDR1 SQVTM and CDR2 ANQGSEA. CDR3 length: 12 amino acids. The full variable domain, rest sourced from reference TRBV29-1 and TRBJ1-1, is SAVISQKPSRDICQRGTSLTIQCQVDSQVTMMFWYRQQPGQSLTLIATANQGSEATYESGFVIDKFPISRPNLTFSTLTVSNMSPEDSSIYLCSAETTGVGAFFGQGTRLTVV.